These 27 T cell receptor beta chains originate from one sample sequenced in a study of blood T cell repertoires in COVID-19. Produced via immunoSEQ multiplex PCR; TCRdb's table is partial and in-frame only. In the table there are 150,000 to 200,000 clones, about 90% of which are singletons. The source material was PBMCs or T cells enriched from blood (not recorded which). These receptors were obtained from a young woman who had recovered from COVID-19.

The J gene is TRBJ1-6, the V gene TRBV6-1; D possibly corresponds to TRBD1 (5 bases). The ends were cut back, 0 bases at V and 12 bases at J, with 12 bases in the middle. The CDR3 extends over 14 amino acids. The V gene's germline CDR1 is MNHNS and CDR2 SASEGT. This CDR3 is CASSEALRGLPLHF. The CDR3 DNA reads as TGTGCCAGCAGTGAAGCGCTTCGGGGACTACCCCTCCACTTT.

The chain joins TRBV10-3 to TRBJ1-1; D remains unclear. Germline CDR1 and CDR2: ENHRY and SYGVKD. This CDR3 has 12 residues. DNA of the CDR3: TGTGCAATCGGGAACGGGGACACTGAAGCTTTCTTT. It yields the protein CAIGNGDTEAFF.

This sequence joins TRBV9 and TRBJ1-2, with TRBD1 matching 8 bases. The germline V gene encodes CDR1 SGDLS and CDR2 YYNGEE. This CDR3 region has 15 residues. The V gene end was trimmed by 7 bases and the J gene end by 5 bases; junction bases not matched to a gene: 13. DNA for the CDR3: TGTGCCAGCGGGGGGGCCAGGGGGCCACGGTATGGCTACACCTTC. Its translation is CASGGARGPRYGYTF.

The genes are TRBV27 and TRBJ1-2; D unresolved. The V gene lost 2 bases and the J gene lost 8 bases, with 18 bases spanning the gap. Germline CDR1 is MNHEY and CDR2 is SMNVEV (reference sequence). The CDR3 sequence is 15 residues long. CDR3 DNA: TGTGCCAGCAGTTTAAAAAGTCAGAGTACTATCGGCTACACCTTC. It codes for CASSLKSQSTIGYTF.

The chain recombines TRBV2 with TRBJ2-1, with D unclear. With 4 bases removed from V and 8 bases from J, the gap between germline ends came to 9 bases. Germline V gene lookup returns CDR1 SNHLY and CDR2 FYNNEI. The CDR3 consists of 12 residues. CDR3: CASSVTYDEQFF. The CDR3 DNA reads as TGTGCCAGCAGTGTCACTTACGATGAGCAGTTCTTC.

V gene TRBV11-2 combines with J gene TRBJ2-1, with D possibly TRBD2 on 6 matching bases. This CDR3 has 15 residues. Trimming shortened V by 3 bases and J by 0 bases, and 9 bases separated the two germline ends. The V gene's germline CDR1 is SGHAT and CDR2 FQNNGV. CDR3 sequence: CASSFGGSSYNEQFF. DNA of the CDR3: TGTGCCAGCAGCTTCGGGGGTAGCTCCTACAATGAGCAGTTCTTC.

The genes are TRBV7-9 and TRBJ2-5; TRBD1 matches 7 bases. The CDR3 extends over 14 amino acids. Germline loops: CDR1 SEHNR, CDR2 FQNEAQ (reference sequence). Germline trimming cut 4 bases from V and 4 bases from J; bases unmatched to any gene: 6. The CDR3 is CASSSDRDRETQYF. For the CDR3, the DNA is TGTGCCAGCAGCTCCGACAGGGACCGAGAGACCCAGTACTTC.

The genes are TRBV24-1 and TRBJ1-1; maybe TRBD1 (6 bases). This CDR3 comprises 13 residues. The V and J ends lost 7 bases and 3 bases respectively, with 11 bases between them. In germline, CDR1 is KGHDR, CDR2 SFDVKD. CDR3 sequence reads: CATREQGYTEAFF. CDR3 coding DNA: TGTGCCACCAGGGAACAGGGATACACTGAAGCTTTCTTT.

This clone was recorded a few times. The chain is built from TRBV25-1 and TRBJ1-3; no reliable D call. V shed 6 bases and J shed 16 bases, with 16 bases lying between them. CDR3 length: 11 residues. The germline V gene has CDR1 MGHDK and CDR2 SYGVNS. Written as DNA, the CDR3 is TGTGCCAGCAGGCAATTCTCTGCTCAGTATTTT. This gives the protein CASRQFSAQYF.

This clone was seen ten or more times. This chain connects TRBV2 to TRBJ2-5, with D perhaps TRBD2 (7 bases). The length of the CDR3 is 15 residues. V was trimmed by 0 bases and J by 5 bases, leaving 13 bases between them. The V gene's germline CDR1 is SNHLY and CDR2 FYNNEI. Here the CDR3 reads CASSEARGASETQYF. The CDR3 region has the DNA TGTGCCAGCAGTGAAGCTCGGGGGGCAAGTGAGACCCAGTACTTC.

The chain combines TRBV6-5 with TRBJ2-1, with 10 bases fitting TRBD1. The V gene end was trimmed by 5 bases and the J gene end by 0 bases; junction bases not matched to a gene: 1. Germline V gives CDR1 MNHEY, CDR2 SVGAGI. CDR3 length: 15 amino acids. CDR3 protein: CASSRTGGSYNEQFF. The CDR3 region has the DNA TGTGCCAGCAGTCGGACAGGGGGCTCCTACAATGAGCAGTTCTTC.

This chain connects TRBV6-6 to TRBJ1-5; D unresolved. The V gene's germline CDR1 is MNHNY and CDR2 SVGAGI (reference sequence). The CDR3 totals 15 residues. The V end was cut by 2 bases, the J end by 0 bases, with 8 bases between. CDR3 coding DNA: TGTGCCAGCAGTTACGGTACAGATAGCAATCAGCCCCAGCATTTT. Protein sequence: CASSYGTDSNQPQHF.

Note on this clone: The same CDR3 is also encoded by other DNA sequences in this sample. The chain employs TRBV19 and TRBJ2-7, with TRBD1 as a possible D gene (6 bases). CDR1 LNHDA and CDR2 SQIVND come from the germline V gene (reference sequence). The CDR3 sequence is 13 residues long. V gave up 4 bases and J gave up 1 base, with 8 bases separating them. CDR3 sequence: CASSRQGSYEQYF. CDR3 coding DNA: TGTGCCAGTAGTAGGCAGGGGTCCTACGAGCAGTACTTC.

The chain has TRBV15 and TRBJ1-4; D gene ambiguous. CDR3 size: 15 residues. In germline, CDR1 is LNHNV, CDR2 YYDKDF (reference sequence). Trimming stripped 8 bases from V and 3 bases from J, with 16 bases between. Written as DNA, the CDR3 is TGTGCCACCGACGCCGGGAGGGTTCCTAATGAAAAACTGTTTTTT. Translation: CATDAGRVPNEKLFF.

V usage is TRBV2 and J usage is TRBJ2-7; 10 bases agree with TRBD2. Germline-derived CDR1 and CDR2 are SNHLY and FYNNEI. The ends lost 5 bases at V and 1 base at J; junction bases unmatched: 5. CDR3 size: 15 residues. Here the CDR3 DNA reads TGTGCCAGCAGTCAGGAACTAGCGGGGTCCTACGAGCAGTACTTC. It yields the protein CASSQELAGSYEQYF.

In nucleotides, the CDR3 is TGTGCCTTTACAATCATGTCGGGGGCAACTAATGAAAAACTGTTTTTT. Protein product: CAFTIMSGATNEKLFF. V is TRBV30 and J is TRBJ1-4; maybe TRBD1 (5 bases). V lost 7 bases and J lost 0, with 18 bases in between. CDR3 length: 16 residues. The V gene's germline CDR1 is GTSNPN and CDR2 SVGIG (reference sequence).

This chain joins TRBV6-5 and TRBJ1-6; a weak D match, TRBD1 (5 bases). The CDR3 covers 15 residues. V shed 5 bases and J shed 3 bases, with 11 bases lying between them. CDR1 is MNHEY and CDR2 is SVGAGI in the germline V gene. The chain's CDR3 is CASSPSGLYNSPLHF. CDR3 nucleotide sequence: TGTGCCAGCAGTCCGTCAGGGCTCTATAATTCACCCCTCCACTTT.

This chain connects TRBV30 to TRBJ2-7, with D possibly being TRBD1 (6 bases). Germline CDR1 is GTSNPN and CDR2 is SVGIG (reference sequence). The CDR3 has 14 residues. V dropped 4 bases and J dropped 2 bases, with 15 bases sitting between them. The CDR3 sequence is CAWNLPGDPYEQYF. CDR3 DNA: TGTGCCTGGAACCTCCCAGGGGACCCCTACGAGCAGTACTTC.

The V and J genes are TRBV28 and TRBJ1-5, with 7 bases that match TRBD1. The V segment lost 3 bases and the J segment 3 bases; nucleotides outside the gene matches: 5. Germline assignment: CDR1 MDHEN and CDR2 SYDVKM. The CDR3 is made up of 15 amino acids. The CDR3 DNA reads as TGTGCCAGCAGTTTTGGGACAGCTAACAATCAGCCCCAGCATTTT. Amino acids: CASSFGTANNQPQHF.

The genes are TRBV7-9 and TRBJ1-4, with 9 bases aligning to TRBD1. CDR1 is SEHNR, CDR2 FQNEAQ, per germline (reference sequence). J gave up 0 bases and V 5 bases, and 1 base lay outside the gene matches. The CDR3 runs to 15 residues. The CDR3 here is CASSTGGATNEKLFF. Written as DNA, the CDR3 is TGTGCCAGCAGCACAGGGGGCGCAACTAATGAAAAACTGTTTTTT.

J is TRBJ1-2 and V is TRBV11-3; perhaps TRBD1 as D (6 bases). CDR3 size: 17 residues. The V end was cut by 8 bases, the J end by 0 bases, with 22 bases between. The germline V gene encodes CDR1 SGHNT and CDR2 YENEEA. The CDR3: CASAQDTGSKTNYGYTF. The DNA of the CDR3 is TGTGCCAGCGCTCAAGATACAGGGAGTAAGACTAACTATGGCTACACCTTC.

A note on this clone: This specimen includes other DNA sequences encoding the same CDR3. This chain joins TRBV18 and TRBJ1-1, with D perhaps matching TRBD1 (5 bases). The CDR3 covers 13 residues. The germline V gene has CDR1 KGHSH and CDR2 LQKENI. Trimming left V 4 bases short and J 2 bases short, with 8 bases between. The CDR3 is CASSRQGNTEAFF. The CDR3, as DNA: TGTGCCAGCTCACGCCAGGGAAACACTGAAGCTTTCTTT.

This sequence joins TRBV25-1 and TRBJ1-2; TRBD1 might be the D (5 bases). The V end lost 1 base, the J end lost 5 bases, and 11 bases lay between the germline ends. Germline CDR1 reads MGHDK; CDR2 reads SYGVNS. CDR3 size: 14 residues. The CDR3 nucleotides are TGTGCCAGCAGTGAATCAGGGAAATTATATGGCTACACCTTC. This encodes CASSESGKLYGYTF.

The chain recombines TRBV6-1 with TRBJ2-7, with 8 bases lining up with TRBD1. The CDR3 extends over 13 amino acids. The trim removed 2 bases at V and 8 bases at J, leaving 5 bases unmatched. Germline CDR1 reads MNHNS; CDR2 reads SASEGT. The DNA of the CDR3 is TGTGCCAGCAGTGAACAGGGGGCAGGGCAGCAGTACTTC. Translation gives CASSEQGAGQQYF.

The chain recombines TRBV5-4 with TRBJ2-3; 7 bases agree with TRBD2. V shed 3 bases and J 3 bases; nucleotides not matched to a gene: 4. This CDR3 is 14 amino acids long. Germline CDR1 is SGHNT and CDR2 is YYREEE (reference sequence). The CDR3 loop is CASSWGGFTDTQYF. The CDR3 DNA is TGTGCCAGCAGCTGGGGGGGGTTTACAGATACGCAGTATTTT. Filled out from reference TRBV5-4 and TRBJ2-3, the complete variable domain reads ETGVTQSPTHLIKTRGQQVTLRCSSQSGHNTVSWYQQALGQGPQFIFQYYREEENGRGNFPPRFSGLQFPNYSSELNVNALELDDSALYLCASSWGGFTDTQYFGPGTRLTVL.

V is TRBV19 and J is TRBJ1-4, with D maybe TRBD1 (6 bases). CDR1 and CDR2 (germline): LNHDA, SQIVND (reference sequence). The CDR3 is 15 residues long. The V end was cut by 4 bases, the J end by 5 bases, with 14 bases between. DNA for the CDR3: TGTGCCAGTAGTAATGTTTTCAGGGGAAATGAAAAACTGTTTTTT. This translates into CASSNVFRGNEKLFF.

This clone appeared a few times. This chain uses TRBV7-9 with TRBJ1-2; D is ambiguous. This CDR3 has 13 amino acids. Germline V lookup: CDR1 SEHNR, CDR2 FQNEAQ (reference sequence). V lost 5 bases to trimming and J lost 8 bases, with 15 bases between them. The CDR3, as DNA: TGTGCCAGCAGCCCGGGTGGTCTCTGGGGCTACACCTTC. Translating it yields CASSPGGLWGYTF.